This T cell receptor (beta chain) was obtained from a study of glioma-infiltrating T cells. The study's findings and limits: Gliomas, especially low-grade, showed above-expected tissue-blood divergence; non-neoplastic patients showed below.

Using RNA template, CDR3s of TCR alpha and beta were amplified with iRepertoire arm-PCR. TCRdb recomputed calls from the multiplex PCR reads with MiXCR, one row per CDR3 protein. The sample records roughly 120,000 distinct CDR3 sequences, roughly 23% being singletons. The CDR3 extends over 15 amino acids. Germline-derived CDR1 and CDR2 are MDHEN and SYDVKM. V lost 8 bases, J lost 1 base, and 18 bases lay in between. This clonotype was counted ten times or more. Its antigen is undetermined. The receptor comes from a human donor with low-grade glioma or glioblastoma, undergoing nonglioma brain surgery, or in good health (not recorded which). Material: glioma tissue, nonneoplastic brain tissue, or PBMCs (not recorded which). V is TRBV28 and J is TRBJ2-7; a possible D gene is TRBD2 (5 bases). For the CDR3, the DNA is TGTGCCAGCTCCTTATCGGGCGGGCCTTCCTACGAGCAGTACTTC. Its translation is CASSLSGGPSYEQYF.